This TCR beta chain was captured by sequencing in a study of OX40 agonist ivuxolimab in advanced cancers. Study-level points and caveats: More expanded clones were found, on average, in CD8+ than in CD4+ T cells.

Germline CDR1 reads SGHNT; CDR2 reads YYREEE (reference sequence). This CDR3 has 14 residues. The V end lost 4 bases, the J end lost 8 bases, and 16 bases lay between the germline ends. Profiling relied on immunoSEQ multiplex PCR, and the TCRdb table lists in-frame clones only, not all of them. Among roughly 53,000 clones listed, about 88% were seen once. As for this clone: The antigen is undetermined.

The material sequenced was CD4+ or CD8+ T cells sorted from blood, taken in a trial of the OX40 agonist ivuxolimab. The clonotype was recovered from an adult with an advanced solid tumor such as melanoma, head and neck, liver or kidney cancer. The gene calls are TRBV5-4 and TRBJ2-4; D not certain. In DNA, the CDR3 is TGTGCCAGCAGCGACATAAACAACGAAGACATTCAGTACTTC. Its translation is CASSDINNEDIQYF.